The clone carrying this T cell receptor beta chain was found a few times. In the original workflow: How many nucleated cells were present was estimated from reference gene primer amplification. The protocol was immunoSEQ multiplex PCR, while the TCRdb copy is restricted to in-frame clones and leaves out a portion. V, J and clone size reflect that table, while D and trimming were determined from the DNA. The sample lists about 150,000 clones, roughly 80% occurring once. V lost 2 bases and J lost 3; bases outside the gene matches: 4. The CDR3 has 15 residues. Germline V lookup: CDR1 LNHDA, CDR2 SQIVND (reference sequence). The data were obtained in a study of blood T cell repertoires in COVID-19. Study background: Samples representing acute and convalescent COVID-19 were sourced from the United States, Italy and Spain. PBMCs, B-cell-depleted T cells, or T cells were the source of the cDNA or gDNA that made up the material.

Sequencing was done on a sample of peripheral blood. This receptor was obtained from a man aged 45-65 years with acute or convalescent COVID-19. This chain connects TRBV19 to TRBJ2-3; 8 bases align to TRBD1. The CDR3 loop reads CASSIRQGLTDTQYF. CDR3 DNA: TGTGCCAGTAGTATAAGACAGGGGTTGACAGATACGCAGTATTTT.